These 10 T cell receptor beta chains originate from one sample sequenced in a study of blood T cell repertoires in COVID-19. Sequencing was performed with immunoSEQ multiplex PCR; in TCRdb, only in-frame clones are kept and a portion is missing. Found here are more than 10,000 clones, around four fifths of them singletons; the top ten hold 35% to 50%. Sequenced material: peripheral blood. These receptors were collected from a woman of 80 years or more with acute or convalescent COVID-19.

This chain uses TRBV3-1 (or the pseudogene TRBV3-2) with TRBJ2-3, with a possible D match to TRBD2 (5 bases). Germline V gene lookup returns CDR1 LGHDT and CDR2 YNNKEL (reference sequence). CDR3 length: 14 amino acids. V dropped 2 bases and J dropped 1 base, with 7 bases sitting between them. DNA of the CDR3: TGTGCCAGCAGCCAAAGGACTGGCACAGATACGCAGTATTTT. The encoded protein is CASSQRTGTDTQYF.

The J gene is TRBJ1-4, the V gene TRBV28; D uncertain. The CDR3 has 17 residues. The V and J ends lost 6 bases and 0 bases respectively, with 17 bases between them. Germline CDR1 reads MDHEN; CDR2 reads SYDVKM. The CDR3 region is CASRGFGHVATNEKLFF. The CDR3, as DNA: TGTGCCAGCAGGGGTTTTGGGCACGTCGCAACTAATGAAAAACTGTTTTTT.

This chain uses TRBV7-2 with TRBJ1-1; TRBD1 is a possible D gene (5 bases). The germline V gene has CDR1 SGHTA and CDR2 FQGNSA. Trimming removed 5 bases at V and 2 bases at J, with 12 bases between. The CDR3 runs 14 residues. The CDR3 here is CASSGPGKNTEAFF. CDR3 bases: TGTGCCAGCAGCGGACCAGGGAAAAACACTGAAGCTTTCTTT.

This chain uses TRBV18 with TRBJ1-2; 10 positions match TRBD1. Germline V CDR1 and CDR2: KGHSH, LQKENI. V shed 3 bases and J 7 bases; nucleotides not matched to a gene: 2. There are 13 residues in the CDR3. The CDR3 reads CASSPGQGFGYTF. The CDR3 nucleotides read TGTGCCAGCTCACCGGGACAGGGGTTTGGCTACACCTTC.

V usage is TRBV10-3 and J usage is TRBJ1-2, with a possible D match to TRBD1 (6 bases). Germline CDR1 is ENHRY and CDR2 is SYGVKD. This CDR3 has 19 residues. The V and J ends lost 3 bases and 1 base respectively, with 24 bases between them. The DNA of the CDR3 is TGTGCCATCAGTGATCCTCGGGGGGGCGCAACTAATTATAACTATGGCTACACCTTC. Translated, it gives CAISDPRGGATNYNYGYTF.

CDR3 in DNA: TGCGCCAGCAGCTTGGGTGACAGGGTAGCCGGGGAGCTGTTTTTT. The encoded protein is CASSLGDRVAGELFF. The chain uses TRBV5-1 and TRBJ2-2; TRBD1 matches at 7 bases. The CDR3 is 15 residues long. V trimming: 0 bases; J trimming: 6 bases; junction bases outside the gene matches: 5. Germline V CDR1 and CDR2: SGHRS, YFSETQ.

The chain uses TRBV5-1 and TRBJ2-2, with a possible D match to TRBD1 (5 bases). Deletions cut 0 bases from V and 5 bases from J, with 11 bases between. Germline CDR1 and CDR2: SGHRS and YFSETQ. The CDR3 is made up of 15 amino acids. The CDR3 loop reads CASSLGRATTGELFF. The CDR3 coding sequence is TGCGCCAGCAGCTTGGGCAGGGCAACTACCGGGGAGCTGTTTTTT.

This chain joins TRBV18 and TRBJ2-5; D remains ambiguous. From germline, CDR1 is KGHSH and CDR2 LQKENI. CDR3 length: 15 amino acids. V dropped 0 bases and J dropped 1 base, with 9 bases sitting between them. CDR3 residues: CASSPPLGFQETQYF. The CDR3 region has the DNA TGTGCCAGCTCACCACCTCTGGGCTTCCAAGAGACCCAGTACTTC.

DNA for the CDR3: TGTGCCAGCAGCCCCCGGATGCTAGAAGAGACCCAGTACTTC. Translated, it gives CASSPRMLEETQYF. The chain recombines TRBV7-9 with TRBJ2-5; D not certain. Trimming left V 5 bases short and J 3 bases short, with 13 bases between. From germline, CDR1 is SEHNR and CDR2 FQNEAQ (reference sequence). The CDR3 is 14 amino acids.

The J gene is TRBJ2-5, the V gene TRBV7-6, with 8 bases lining up with TRBD2. CDR3 size: 15 residues. From germline, CDR1 is SGHVS and CDR2 FNYEAQ. Unmatched junction bases numbered 2, after V lost 0 bases and J lost 2 bases. The CDR3 sequence is CASSLAASGQETQYF. As DNA, the CDR3 is TGTGCCAGCAGCTTAGCGGCTAGCGGGCAAGAGACCCAGTACTTC.